The next 13 T cell receptor beta chains were all read from a single sample in a study of shared clonotypes between healthy human individuals. The repertoire was sequenced with immunoSEQ multiplex PCR; TCRdb's copy has only in-frame clones and lacks some. Of 2 million to 2.5 million clones in the sample, 93% are singletons; the top ten hold roughly 0.36%. Specimen: naive CD4+ T cells from PBMCs. Regarding subset: CD45RA+ positively selected. The receptors shown here come from a man between 18 and 35 years old in good health. Some clones in this sample may be carry-over from other donors' samples.

Comment on this clone: At the DNA level, this CDR3 is encoded by other sequences in the same sample as well. The chain carries TRBV11-3 and TRBJ2-1, with D possibly TRBD2 on 5 matching bases. V was shortened by 1 base and J by 3 bases, with 10 bases between the two germline ends. The CDR3 runs to 15 residues. Per germline, CDR1 SGHNT and CDR2 YENEEA. The DNA of the CDR3 is TGTGCCAGCAGCTTAGTCAGCGGAGGCTACAATGAGCAGTTCTTC. Translation: CASSLVSGGYNEQFF. The entire variable domain, with the rest obtained from reference TRBV11-3 and TRBJ2-1, is as follows: EAGVVQSPRYKIIEKKQPVAFWCNPISGHNTLYWYLQNLGQGPELLIRYENEEAVDDSQLPKDRFSAERLKGVDSTLKIQPAELGDSAVYLCASSLVSGGYNEQFFGPGTRLTVL.

V gene TRBV5-1 combines with J gene TRBJ1-2; no reliable D call. This CDR3 is 13 amino acids long. The germline gives CDR1 SGHRS, CDR2 YFSETQ. V lost 2 bases to trimming and J lost 2 bases, with 7 bases between them. As DNA, the CDR3 is TGCGCCAGCAGCTTCACAGAAAACTATGGCTACACCTTC. Translation: CASSFTENYGYTF.

The rearrangement uses TRBV9 and TRBJ2-7; 9 nucleotides agree with TRBD2. V lost 0 bases, J lost 5 bases, and 6 bases stayed unmatched. The length of the CDR3 is 15 residues. Germline loops: CDR1 SGDLS, CDR2 YYNGEE. CDR3 residues: CASSVVLAGVNEQYF. CDR3 nucleotides: TGTGCCAGCAGCGTAGTTTTAGCGGGAGTGAACGAGCAGTACTTC.

This sequence joins TRBV19 and TRBJ1-5; D might be TRBD1 (6 bases). The CDR3 is 15 amino acids. Trimming shortened V by 3 bases and J by 7 bases, and 16 bases separated the two germline ends. CDR1 and CDR2 (germline): LNHDA, SQIVND (reference sequence). CDR3 DNA sequence: TGTGCCAGTAGTATCAGGGGAGGGTTAGAACAGCCCCAGCATTTT. This translates into CASSIRGGLEQPQHF.

The chain uses TRBV5-1 and TRBJ2-5, with 7 bases matching TRBD2. Germline CDR1 and CDR2: SGHRS and YFSETQ. The trim removed 4 bases at V and 6 bases at J, leaving 15 bases unmatched. This CDR3 is 16 amino acids long. CDR3 in DNA: TGCGCCAGCAGCCCTCCTGGGGACGGCGGGGGAAAGACCCAGTACTTC. This translates into CASSPPGDGGGKTQYF.

The genes are TRBV7-9 and TRBJ2-6; 10 nucleotides match TRBD1. CDR1 and CDR2 (germline): SEHNR, FQNEAQ (reference sequence). J was trimmed by 2 bases and V by 4 bases; bases with no gene match: 2. There are 16 residues in the CDR3. Here the CDR3 DNA reads TGTGCCAGCAGCTCCGGGACAGGGGCTGGGGCCAACGTCCTGACTTTC. Its protein is CASSSGTGAGANVLTF.

This rearrangement joins TRBV27 to TRBJ2-7; tentatively, D is TRBD1 (6 bases). The V gene lost 4 bases and the J gene lost 7 bases, with 26 bases spanning the gap. Germline V gene lookup returns CDR1 MNHEY and CDR2 SMNVEV (reference sequence). The CDR3 is 17 amino acids. The CDR3 is CASSSILPRLGAEEQYF. The CDR3, as DNA: TGTGCCAGCAGTTCCATACTCCCGCGGTTGGGGGCGGAGGAGCAGTACTTC.

The chain employs TRBV7-2 and TRBJ2-7, with D possibly matching TRBD1 (5 bases). Germline lookup yields CDR1 SGHTA and CDR2 FQGNSA. V gave up 1 base and J gave up 2 bases, with 9 bases separating them. The CDR3 loop spans 14 amino acids. CDR3 sequence reads: CASSLGYRTYEQYF. The CDR3, as DNA: TGTGCCAGCAGCTTAGGATACAGGACCTACGAGCAGTACTTC.

To note about this clone: This same CDR3 is encoded by further DNA sequences in the sample. The chain couples TRBV18 to TRBJ1-1, with 11 bases fitting TRBD1. The junction had 4 bases not matched to a gene; V was cut back by 5 bases and J by 5 bases. The CDR3 covers 14 residues. From germline, CDR1 is KGHSH and CDR2 LQKENI. The CDR3 DNA reads as TGTGCCAGCTCATCCGGACAGGGGGCAACTGAAGCTTTCTTT. This encodes CASSSGQGATEAFF.

This chain uses TRBV18 with TRBJ1-3; D unclear. This CDR3 contains 17 residues. The V end lost 0 bases, the J end lost 2 bases, and 14 bases lay between the germline ends. CDR1 is KGHSH and CDR2 is LQKENI in the germline V gene. Here the CDR3 reads CASSPPSVSGAGNTIYF. In nucleotides, the CDR3 is TGTGCCAGCTCACCACCTTCAGTTTCTGGGGCTGGAAACACCATATATTTT.

The V gene is TRBV7-2, the J gene TRBJ2-3, with 12 bases aligning to TRBD1. Unmatched junction bases numbered 8, after V lost 4 bases and J lost 6 bases. Germline CDR1 SGHTA, CDR2 FQGNSA. The CDR3 is 16 amino acids. The CDR3 region has the DNA TGTGCCAGCAGCTCTACCGGGACAGGGGGCGTGGATACGCAGTATTTT. Its translation is CASSSTGTGGVDTQYF.

The J gene is TRBJ2-7, the V gene TRBV27; 8 bases align to TRBD1. The germline V gene has CDR1 MNHEY and CDR2 SMNVEV (reference sequence). The J segment lost 4 bases and the V segment lost 6 bases, leaving 8 bases of the junction unmatched. This CDR3 is built from 14 residues. CDR3: CASRRDRGGYEQYF. CDR3 sequence (DNA): TGTGCCAGCAGGAGAGACAGGGGTGGTTACGAGCAGTACTTC.

V usage is TRBV4-1 and J usage is TRBJ2-7; the match to TRBD1 covers 8 bases. This CDR3 region has 16 residues. CDR1 and CDR2 from the germline V gene are MGHRA and YSYEKL. The junction had 7 bases not matched to a gene; V was cut back by 1 base and J by 2 bases. CDR3 loop: CASSQARTGITYEQYF. CDR3 coding DNA: TGCGCCAGCAGCCAAGCTAGGACAGGGATTACCTACGAGCAGTACTTC.